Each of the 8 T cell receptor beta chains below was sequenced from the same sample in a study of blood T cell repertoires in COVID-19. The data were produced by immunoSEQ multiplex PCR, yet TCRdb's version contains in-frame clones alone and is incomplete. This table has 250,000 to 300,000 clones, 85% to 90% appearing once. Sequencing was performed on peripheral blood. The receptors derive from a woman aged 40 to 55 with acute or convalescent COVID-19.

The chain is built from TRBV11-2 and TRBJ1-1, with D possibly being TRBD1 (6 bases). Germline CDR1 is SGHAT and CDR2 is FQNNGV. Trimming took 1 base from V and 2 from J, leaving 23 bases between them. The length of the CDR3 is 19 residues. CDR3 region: CASSLVGWGQGWGNTEAFF. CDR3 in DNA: TGTGCCAGCAGCTTAGTAGGTTGGGGGCAGGGATGGGGAAACACTGAAGCTTTCTTT.

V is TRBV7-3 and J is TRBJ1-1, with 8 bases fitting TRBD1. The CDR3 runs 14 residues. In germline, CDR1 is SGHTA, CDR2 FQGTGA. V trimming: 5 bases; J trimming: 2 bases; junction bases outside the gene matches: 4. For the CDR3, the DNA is TGTGCCAGCAGCCTGGACAGGGTCAACACTGAAGCTTTCTTT. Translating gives CASSLDRVNTEAFF.

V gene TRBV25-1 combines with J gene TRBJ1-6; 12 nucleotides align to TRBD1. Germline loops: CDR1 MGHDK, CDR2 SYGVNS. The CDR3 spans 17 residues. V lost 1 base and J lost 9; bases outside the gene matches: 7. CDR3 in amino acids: CASSELVGQGAFSPLHF. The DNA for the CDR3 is TGTGCCAGCAGTGAATTGGTGGGACAGGGGGCTTTTTCACCCCTCCACTTT.

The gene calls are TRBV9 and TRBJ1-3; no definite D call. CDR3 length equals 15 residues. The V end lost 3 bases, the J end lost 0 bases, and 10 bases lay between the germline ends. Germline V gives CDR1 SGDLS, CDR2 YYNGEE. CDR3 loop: CASSAGVFSGNTIYF. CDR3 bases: TGTGCCAGCAGCGCCGGGGTCTTCTCTGGAAACACCATATATTTT.

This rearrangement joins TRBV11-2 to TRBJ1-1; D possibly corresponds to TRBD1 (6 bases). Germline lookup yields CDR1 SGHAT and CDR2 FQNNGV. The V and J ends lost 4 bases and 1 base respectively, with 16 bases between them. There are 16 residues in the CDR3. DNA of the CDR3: TGTGCCAGCAGCTCGGGACAAGACTTTACGAACACTGAAGCTTTCTTT. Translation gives CASSSGQDFTNTEAFF. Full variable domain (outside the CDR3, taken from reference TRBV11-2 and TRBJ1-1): EAGVAQSPRYKIIEKRQSVAFWCNPISGHATLYWYQQILGQGPKLLIQFQNNGVVDDSQLPKDRFSAERLKGVDSTLKIQPAKLEDSAVYLCASSSGQDFTNTEAFFGQGTRLTVV.

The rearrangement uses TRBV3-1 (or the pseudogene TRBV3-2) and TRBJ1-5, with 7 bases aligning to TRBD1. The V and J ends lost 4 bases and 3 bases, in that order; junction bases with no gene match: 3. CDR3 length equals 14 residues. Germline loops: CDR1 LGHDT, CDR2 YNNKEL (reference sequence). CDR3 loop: CASSRGQANQPQHF. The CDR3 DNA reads TGTGCCAGCAGCCGCGGACAGGCCAATCAGCCCCAGCATTTT.

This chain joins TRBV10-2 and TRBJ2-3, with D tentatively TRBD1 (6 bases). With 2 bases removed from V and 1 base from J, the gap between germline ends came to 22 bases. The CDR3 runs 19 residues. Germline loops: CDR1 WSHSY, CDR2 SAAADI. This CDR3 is CASSERREPPGHRTDTQYF. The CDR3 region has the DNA TGCGCCAGCAGTGAGAGAAGGGAGCCTCCGGGACATCGCACAGATACGCAGTATTTT.

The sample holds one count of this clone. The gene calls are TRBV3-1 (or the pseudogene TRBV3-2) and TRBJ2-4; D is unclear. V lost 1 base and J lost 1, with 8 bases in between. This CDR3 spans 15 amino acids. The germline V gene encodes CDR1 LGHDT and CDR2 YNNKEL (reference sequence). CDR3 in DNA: TGTGCCAGCAGCCAAGCCCGGGTTGCCAAAAACATTCAGTACTTC. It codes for CASSQARVAKNIQYF.